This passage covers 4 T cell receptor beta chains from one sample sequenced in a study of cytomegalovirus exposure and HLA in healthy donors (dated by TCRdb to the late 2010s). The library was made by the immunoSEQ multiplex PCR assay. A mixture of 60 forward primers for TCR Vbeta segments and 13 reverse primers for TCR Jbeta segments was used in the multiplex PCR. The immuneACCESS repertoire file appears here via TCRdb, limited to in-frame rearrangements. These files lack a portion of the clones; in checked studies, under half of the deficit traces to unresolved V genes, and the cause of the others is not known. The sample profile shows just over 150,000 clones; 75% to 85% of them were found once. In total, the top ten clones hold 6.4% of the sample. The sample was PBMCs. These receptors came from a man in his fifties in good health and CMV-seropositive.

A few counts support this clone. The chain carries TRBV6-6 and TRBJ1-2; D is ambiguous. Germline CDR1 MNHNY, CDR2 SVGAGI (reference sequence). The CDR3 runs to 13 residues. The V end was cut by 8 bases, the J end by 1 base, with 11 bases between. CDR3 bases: TGTGCCAGCGAACTGGGGAGTAACTATGGCTACACCTTC. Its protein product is CASELGSNYGYTF.

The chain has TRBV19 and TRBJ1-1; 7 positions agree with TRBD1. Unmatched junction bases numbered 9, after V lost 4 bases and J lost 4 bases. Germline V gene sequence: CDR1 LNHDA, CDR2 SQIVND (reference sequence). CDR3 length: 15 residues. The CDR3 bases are TGTGCCAGTAGTAGGGACAGATCGTTCGGCACTGAAGCTTTCTTT. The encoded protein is CASSRDRSFGTEAFF.

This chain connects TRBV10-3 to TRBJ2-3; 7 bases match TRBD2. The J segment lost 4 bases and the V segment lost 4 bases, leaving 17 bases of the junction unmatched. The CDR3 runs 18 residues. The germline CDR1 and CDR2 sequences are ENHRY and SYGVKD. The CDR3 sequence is CAISASEGRLAGADTQYF. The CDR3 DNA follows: TGTGCCATCAGTGCCTCAGAGGGGAGACTAGCTGGCGCAGATACGCAGTATTTT.

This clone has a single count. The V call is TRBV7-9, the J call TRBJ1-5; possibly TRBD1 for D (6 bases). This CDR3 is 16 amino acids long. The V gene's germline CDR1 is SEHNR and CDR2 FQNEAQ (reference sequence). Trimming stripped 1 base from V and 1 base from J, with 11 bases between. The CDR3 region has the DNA TGTGCCAGCAGCTTAGTGGCAGGGGTAAGCAATCAGCCCCAGCATTTT. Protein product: CASSLVAGVSNQPQHF.